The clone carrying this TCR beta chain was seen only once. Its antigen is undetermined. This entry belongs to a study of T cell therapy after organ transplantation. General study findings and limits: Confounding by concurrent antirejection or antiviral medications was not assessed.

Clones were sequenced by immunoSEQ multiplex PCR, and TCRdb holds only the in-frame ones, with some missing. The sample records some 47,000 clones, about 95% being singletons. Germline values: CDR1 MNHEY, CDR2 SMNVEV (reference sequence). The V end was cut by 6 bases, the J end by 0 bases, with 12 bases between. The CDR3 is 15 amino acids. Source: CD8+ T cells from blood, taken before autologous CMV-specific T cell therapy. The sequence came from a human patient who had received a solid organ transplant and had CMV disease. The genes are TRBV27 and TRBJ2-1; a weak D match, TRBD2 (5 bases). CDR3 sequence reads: CASSPIEGSYNEQFF. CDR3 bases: TGTGCCAGCAGCCCCATCGAGGGCTCCTACAATGAGCAGTTCTTC.